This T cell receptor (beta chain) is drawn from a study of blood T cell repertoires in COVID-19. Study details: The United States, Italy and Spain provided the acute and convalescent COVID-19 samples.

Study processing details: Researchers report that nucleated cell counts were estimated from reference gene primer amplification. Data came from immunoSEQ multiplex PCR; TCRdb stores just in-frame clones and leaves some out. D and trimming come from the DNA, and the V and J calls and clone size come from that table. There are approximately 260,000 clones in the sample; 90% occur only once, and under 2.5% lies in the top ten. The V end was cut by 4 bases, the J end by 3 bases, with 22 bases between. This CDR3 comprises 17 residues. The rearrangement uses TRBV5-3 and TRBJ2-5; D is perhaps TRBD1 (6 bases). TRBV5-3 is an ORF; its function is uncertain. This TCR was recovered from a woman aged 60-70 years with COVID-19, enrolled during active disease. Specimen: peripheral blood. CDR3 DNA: TGTGCCAGAAGCCCAAATTGGGCCAGGGGTTGGGAAGAGACCCAGTACTTC. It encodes CARSPNWARGWEETQYF.